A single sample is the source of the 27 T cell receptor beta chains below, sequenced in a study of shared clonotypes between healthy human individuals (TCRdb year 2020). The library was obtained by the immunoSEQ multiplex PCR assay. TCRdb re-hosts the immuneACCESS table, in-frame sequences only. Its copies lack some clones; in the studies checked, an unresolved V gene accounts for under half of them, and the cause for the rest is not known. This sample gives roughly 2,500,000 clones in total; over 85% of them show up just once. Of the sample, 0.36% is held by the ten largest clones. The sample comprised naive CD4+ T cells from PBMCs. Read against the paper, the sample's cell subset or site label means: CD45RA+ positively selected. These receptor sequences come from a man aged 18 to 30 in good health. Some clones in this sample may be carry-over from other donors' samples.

The CDR3 region has the DNA TGTGCCAGCAGTTCCCCCGGGACTAGCGGGAGGGCGGAGCAGTTCTTC. This sequence encodes CASSSPGTSGRAEQFF. This chain uses TRBV28 with TRBJ2-1, with 16 bases that match TRBD2. Germline CDR1 is MDHEN and CDR2 is SYDVKM. The CDR3 sequence is 16 residues long. V shed 4 bases, J shed 10 bases, and the junction held 7 bases outside the gene matches.

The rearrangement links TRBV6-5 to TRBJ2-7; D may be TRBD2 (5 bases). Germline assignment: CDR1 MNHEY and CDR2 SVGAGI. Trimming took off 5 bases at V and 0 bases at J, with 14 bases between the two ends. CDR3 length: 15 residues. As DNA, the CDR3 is TGTGCCAGCAGTCCCCCGGGGTCTAGCTCCTACGAGCAGTACTTC. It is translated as CASSPPGSSSYEQYF.

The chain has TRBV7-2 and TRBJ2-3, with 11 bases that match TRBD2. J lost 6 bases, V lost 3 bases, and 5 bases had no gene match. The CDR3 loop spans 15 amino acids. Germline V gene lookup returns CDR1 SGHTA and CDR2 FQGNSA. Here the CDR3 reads CASSFFLAGGDTQYF. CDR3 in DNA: TGTGCCAGCAGCTTTTTCCTAGCGGGAGGTGATACGCAGTATTTT.

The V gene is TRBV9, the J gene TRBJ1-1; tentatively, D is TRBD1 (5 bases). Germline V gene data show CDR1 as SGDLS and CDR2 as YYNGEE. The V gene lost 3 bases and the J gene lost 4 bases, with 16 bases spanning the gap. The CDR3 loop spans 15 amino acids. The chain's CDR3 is CASSGGWQGATEAFF. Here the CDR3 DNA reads TGTGCCAGCAGCGGGGGTTGGCAGGGTGCCACTGAAGCTTTCTTT.

The CDR3 DNA reads TGTGCCAGCAGCGAATTAGCCACCCCCCATGAGCAGTTCTTC. Its translation is CASSELATPHEQFF. V gene TRBV9 combines with J gene TRBJ2-1, with D unclear. Germline lookup yields CDR1 SGDLS and CDR2 YYNGEE. Trimming cost V 3 bases and J 8 bases, with 15 bases left between them. The CDR3 extends over 14 amino acids. Looking up the rest from reference TRBV9 and TRBJ2-1 gives the full variable domain: DSGVTQTPKHLITATGQRVTLRCSPRSGDLSVYWYQQSLDQGLQFLIQYYNGEERAKGNILERFSAQQFPDLHSELNLSSLELGDSALYFCASSELATPHEQFFGPGTRLTVL.

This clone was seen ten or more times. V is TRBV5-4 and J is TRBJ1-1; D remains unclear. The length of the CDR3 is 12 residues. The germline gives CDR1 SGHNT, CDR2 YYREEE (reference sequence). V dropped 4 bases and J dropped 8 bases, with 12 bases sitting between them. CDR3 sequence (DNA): TGTGCCAGCAGCGATCTCGACCGGGAAGCTTTCTTT. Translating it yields CASSDLDREAFF.

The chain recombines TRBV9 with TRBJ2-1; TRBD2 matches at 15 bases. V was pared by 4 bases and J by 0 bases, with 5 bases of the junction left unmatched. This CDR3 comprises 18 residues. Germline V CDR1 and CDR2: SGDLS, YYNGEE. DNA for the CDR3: TGTGCCAGCAGCAGGGGACTAGCGGGAGGTCCCTCCTACAATGAGCAGTTCTTC. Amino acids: CASSRGLAGGPSYNEQFF.

This CDR3 reads CAISMGDTQYF. The CDR3 DNA sequence: TGTGCCATCAGTATGGGGGATACGCAGTATTTT. V usage is TRBV10-3 and J usage is TRBJ2-3; D not resolved. V was clipped by 5 bases and J by 6 bases, with 6 bases between them. The CDR3 extends over 11 amino acids. CDR1 is ENHRY and CDR2 is SYGVKD in the germline V gene.

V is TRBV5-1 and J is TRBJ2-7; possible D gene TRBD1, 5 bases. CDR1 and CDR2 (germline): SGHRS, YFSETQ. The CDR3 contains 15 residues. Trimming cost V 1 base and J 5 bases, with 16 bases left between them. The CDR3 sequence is CASSLRLSQGNEQYF. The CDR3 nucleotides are TGCGCCAGCAGCTTGAGGCTCAGTCAGGGAAACGAGCAGTACTTC.

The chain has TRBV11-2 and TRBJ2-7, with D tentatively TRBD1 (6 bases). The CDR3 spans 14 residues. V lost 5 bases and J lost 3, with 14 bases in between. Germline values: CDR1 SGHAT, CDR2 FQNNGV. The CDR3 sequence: CASSPPGHLYEQYF. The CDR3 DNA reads TGTGCCAGCAGCCCACCGGGACATCTCTACGAGCAGTACTTC.

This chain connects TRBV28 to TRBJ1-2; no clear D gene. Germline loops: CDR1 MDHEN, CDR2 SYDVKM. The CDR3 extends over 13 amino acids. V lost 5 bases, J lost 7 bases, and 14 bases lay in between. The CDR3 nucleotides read TGTGCCAGCAGTCCAAGGGAGAGAGGTGGCTACACCTTC. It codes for CASSPRERGGYTF.

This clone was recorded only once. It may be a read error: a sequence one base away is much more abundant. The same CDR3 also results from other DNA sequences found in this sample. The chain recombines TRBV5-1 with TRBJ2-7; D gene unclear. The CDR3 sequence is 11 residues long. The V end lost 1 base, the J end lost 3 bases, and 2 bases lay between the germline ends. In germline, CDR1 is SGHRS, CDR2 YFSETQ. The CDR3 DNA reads TGCGCCAGCAGCTTGCGCTACGAGCAGTACTTC. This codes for CASSLRYEQYF.

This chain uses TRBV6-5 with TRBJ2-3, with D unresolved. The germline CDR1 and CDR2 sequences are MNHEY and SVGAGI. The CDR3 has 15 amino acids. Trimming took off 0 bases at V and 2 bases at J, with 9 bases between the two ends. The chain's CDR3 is CASSYSAVDTDTQYF. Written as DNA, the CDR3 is TGTGCCAGCAGTTACTCGGCGGTGGACACAGATACGCAGTATTTT.

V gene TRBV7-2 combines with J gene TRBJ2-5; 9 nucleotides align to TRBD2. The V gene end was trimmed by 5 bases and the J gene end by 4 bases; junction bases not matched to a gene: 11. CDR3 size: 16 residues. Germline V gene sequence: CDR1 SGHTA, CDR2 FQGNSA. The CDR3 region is CASSHSRLAGAETQYF. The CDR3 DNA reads TGTGCCAGCAGCCATTCTCGCTTAGCGGGAGCAGAGACCCAGTACTTC.

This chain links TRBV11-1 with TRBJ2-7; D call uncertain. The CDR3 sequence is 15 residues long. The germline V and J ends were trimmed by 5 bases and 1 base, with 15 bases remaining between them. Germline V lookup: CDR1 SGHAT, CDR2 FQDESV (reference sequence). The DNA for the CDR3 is TGTGCCAGCAGCATCCTCACCGGTGGGTCCTACGAGCAGTACTTC. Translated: CASSILTGGSYEQYF.

In DNA, the CDR3 is TGTGCCAGCAGCTTACTGGGGCAGGGGCAAGAGACCCAGTACTTC. It specifies CASSLLGQGQETQYF. The genes are TRBV5-5 and TRBJ2-5, with D perhaps TRBD1 (6 bases). With 2 bases removed from V and 2 bases from J, the gap between germline ends came to 13 bases. The CDR3 consists of 15 residues. Germline loops: CDR1 SGHKS, CDR2 YYEKEE (reference sequence).

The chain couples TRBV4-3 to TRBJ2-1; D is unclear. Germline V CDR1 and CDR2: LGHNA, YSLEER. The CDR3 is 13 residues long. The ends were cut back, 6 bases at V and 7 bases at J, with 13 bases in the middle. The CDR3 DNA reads TGCGCCAGCAGTCTCAAAAAATGGAATGAGCAGTTCTTC. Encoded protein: CASSLKKWNEQFF.

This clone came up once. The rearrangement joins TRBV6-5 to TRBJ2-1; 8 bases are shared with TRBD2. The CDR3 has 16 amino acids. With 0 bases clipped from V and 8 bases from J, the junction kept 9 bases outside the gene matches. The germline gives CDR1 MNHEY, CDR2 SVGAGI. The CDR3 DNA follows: TGTGCCAGCAGTTACTCTGGGGGCGGACTAGCCTATGAGCAGTTCTTC. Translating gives CASSYSGGGLAYEQFF.

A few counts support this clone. Here the CDR3 reads CASTLTGSMNTEAFF. DNA for the CDR3: TGTGCCAGCACACTTACAGGGTCCATGAACACTGAAGCTTTCTTT. This chain connects TRBV7-9 to TRBJ1-1; D may be TRBD1 (6 bases). CDR3 length: 15 amino acids. Per germline, CDR1 SEHNR and CDR2 FQNEAQ (reference sequence). V shed 7 bases and J shed 0 bases, with 15 bases lying between them.

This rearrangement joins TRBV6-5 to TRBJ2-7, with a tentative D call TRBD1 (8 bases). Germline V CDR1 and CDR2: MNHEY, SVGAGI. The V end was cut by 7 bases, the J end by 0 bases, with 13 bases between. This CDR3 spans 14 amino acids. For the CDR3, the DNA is TGTGCCAGCAAAACAGGGGGGGACTCCTACGAGCAGTACTTC. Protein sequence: CASKTGGDSYEQYF.

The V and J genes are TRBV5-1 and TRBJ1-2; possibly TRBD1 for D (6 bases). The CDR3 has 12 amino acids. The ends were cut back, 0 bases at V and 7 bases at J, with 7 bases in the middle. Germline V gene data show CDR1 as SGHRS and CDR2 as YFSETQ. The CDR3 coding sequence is TGCGCCAGCAGCTTGGGAGGGGGTGGCTACACCTTC. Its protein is CASSLGGGGYTF. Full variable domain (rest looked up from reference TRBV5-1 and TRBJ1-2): KAGVTQTPRYLIKTRGQQVTLSCSPISGHRSVSWYQQTPGQGLQFLFEYFSETQRNKGNFPGRFSGRQFSNSRSEMNVSTLELGDSALYLCASSLGGGGYTFGSGTRLTVV.

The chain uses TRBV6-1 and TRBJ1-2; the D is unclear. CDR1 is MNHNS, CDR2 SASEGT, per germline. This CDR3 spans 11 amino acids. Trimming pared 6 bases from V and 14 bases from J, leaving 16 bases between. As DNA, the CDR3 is TGTGCCAGCAGCTTACAAGTGACTGAAACCTTC. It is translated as CASSLQVTETF.

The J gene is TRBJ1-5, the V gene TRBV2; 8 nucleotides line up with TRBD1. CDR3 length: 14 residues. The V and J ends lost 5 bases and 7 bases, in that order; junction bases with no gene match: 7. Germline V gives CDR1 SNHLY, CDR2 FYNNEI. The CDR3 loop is CASSTGQGGQPQHF. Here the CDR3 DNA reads TGTGCCAGCAGTACCGGACAGGGCGGCCAGCCCCAGCATTTT.

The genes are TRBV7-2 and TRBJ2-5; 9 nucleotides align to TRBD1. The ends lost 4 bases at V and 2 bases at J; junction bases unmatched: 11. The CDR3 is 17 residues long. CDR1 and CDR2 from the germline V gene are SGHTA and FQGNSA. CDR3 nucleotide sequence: TGTGCCAGCAGCTCCAGCTTACCGGGACAGGGACAAGAGACCCAGTACTTC. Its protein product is CASSSSLPGQGQETQYF.

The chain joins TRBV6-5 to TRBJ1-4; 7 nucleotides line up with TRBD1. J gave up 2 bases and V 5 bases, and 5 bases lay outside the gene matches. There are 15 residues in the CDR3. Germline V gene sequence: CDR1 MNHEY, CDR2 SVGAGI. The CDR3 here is CASSPRGGTNEKLFF. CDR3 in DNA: TGTGCCAGCAGTCCCCGAGGGGGCACTAATGAAAAACTGTTTTTT.

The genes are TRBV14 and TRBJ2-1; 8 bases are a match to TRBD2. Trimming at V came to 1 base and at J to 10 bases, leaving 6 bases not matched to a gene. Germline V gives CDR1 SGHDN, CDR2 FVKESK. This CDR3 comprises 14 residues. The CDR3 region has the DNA TGTGCCAGCAGCCAAGTCCCCTTAGCGGGAGAGCAGTTCTTC. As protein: CASSQVPLAGEQFF.

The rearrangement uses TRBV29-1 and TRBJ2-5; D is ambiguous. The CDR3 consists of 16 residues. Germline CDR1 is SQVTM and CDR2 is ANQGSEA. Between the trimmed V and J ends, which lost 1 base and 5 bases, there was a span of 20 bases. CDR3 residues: CSVEVSGVIFSETQYF. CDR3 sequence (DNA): TGCAGCGTTGAAGTATCAGGAGTGATTTTCTCCGAGACCCAGTACTTC.